The 21 T cell receptor beta chains given below trace back to one sample, sequenced in a study of naive and memory T cell subsets. Notes on the study in general: A few larger clonotypes appeared in naive repertoires, especially CD8, possibly memory cells re-expressing CD45RA.

An equimolar mix of two oligonucleotides served as the beta constant-region primer for TRBC1 and TRBC2. Four rounds of PCR amplified the ligated cDNA using nested alpha and beta constant-region primers plus SP2. TCRdb reanalysed the UMI-ligation and nested PCR reads using MiXCR and keeps one entry per CDR3 protein. Among about 150,000 distinct CDR3 sequences listed, 22% were seen once. These receptors have no known antigen. Sequenced input: naive CD4+ T cells from blood. The receptors derive from a human donor in good health.

The V and J genes are TRBV28 and TRBJ1-6; D is undetermined. Germline CDR1 and CDR2: MDHEN and SYDVKM. The CDR3 sequence is 15 residues long. V was pared by 5 bases and J by 7 bases, with 15 bases between. The CDR3 nucleotides read TGTGCCAGCAGTATCACACGCATCCACAATTCACCCCTCCACTTT. Protein: CASSITRIHNSPLHF.

The V gene is TRBV5-1, the J gene TRBJ2-1; D is undetermined. The CDR3 length is 15 residues. Germline V gene data show CDR1 as SGHRS and CDR2 as YFSETQ. V lost 0 bases, J lost 3 bases, and 10 bases lay in between. CDR3 region: CASSLADTFYNEQFF. The CDR3 nucleotides read TGCGCCAGCAGCTTGGCCGACACCTTCTACAATGAGCAGTTCTTC.

In this sample, this clonotype turned up a few times. The chain has TRBV6-5 and TRBJ1-6; possibly TRBD1 for D (5 bases). Trimming removed 8 bases at V and 5 bases at J, with 37 bases between. Germline V gene sequence: CDR1 MNHEY, CDR2 SVGAGI. The CDR3 totals 22 residues. In DNA, the CDR3 is TGTGCCAGCTGGACTGTCAGCTTAGTAACAGGACGCAGAAACGTGGATAATTCACCCCTCCACTTT. Protein: CASWTVSLVTGRRNVDNSPLHF.

The chain carries TRBV28 and TRBJ1-5; the D is unclear. This CDR3 comprises 13 residues. Trimming pared 5 bases from V and 9 bases from J, leaving 14 bases between. Germline lookup yields CDR1 MDHEN and CDR2 SYDVKM. The CDR3 sequence: CASSPTRSMPQHF. The CDR3 DNA follows: TGTGCCAGCAGTCCCACCAGGTCTATGCCCCAGCATTTT.

This clonotype was found a few times. The chain uses TRBV6-1 and TRBJ1-2; no clear D gene. CDR3 length equals 13 residues. Germline V lookup: CDR1 MNHNS, CDR2 SASEGT. The V and J ends lost 8 bases and 5 bases respectively, with 15 bases between them. Written as DNA, the CDR3 is TGTGCCAGCCGAACCTTAACCGCTTATGGCTACACCTTC. This codes for CASRTLTAYGYTF.

The V call is TRBV30, the J call TRBJ2-3; 12 bases are shared with TRBD2. V dropped 5 bases and J dropped 2; count of bases not matched to a gene: 5. In germline, CDR1 is GTSNPN, CDR2 SVGIG (reference sequence). This CDR3 region has 15 residues. The CDR3 protein is CAWSGLAGITDTQYF. The DNA for the CDR3 is TGTGCCTGGTCCGGACTAGCGGGAATCACAGATACGCAGTATTTT.

This clonotype was observed many times. V usage is TRBV2 and J usage is TRBJ2-1, with D possibly TRBD2 on 5 matching bases. The CDR3 covers 12 residues. Trimming cost V 6 bases and J 10 bases, with 13 bases left between them. Germline CDR1 reads SNHLY; CDR2 reads FYNNEI. The CDR3: CASRPHGGEQFF. The CDR3 bases are TGTGCCAGCAGGCCGCATGGCGGGGAGCAGTTCTTC.

This clonotype was picked up one time. The chain is built from TRBV6-4 and TRBJ2-1; 8 nucleotides align to TRBD2. CDR1 is MRHNA and CDR2 is SNTAGT in the germline V gene. V lost 3 bases to trimming and J lost 8 bases; unmatched junction nucleotides: 15. This CDR3 region has 17 residues. This CDR3 is CASSEGTGTRLAYEQFF. The CDR3 DNA reads TGTGCCAGCAGTGAGGGGACCGGGACTAGGTTAGCGTATGAGCAGTTCTTC.

This clonotype was found a few times. The chain couples TRBV6-6 to TRBJ1-5; 7 bases line up with TRBD1. The V and J ends lost 9 bases and 6 bases, in that order; junction bases with no gene match: 11. CDR1 is MNHNY, CDR2 SVGAGI, per germline (reference sequence). This CDR3 is 14 amino acids long. Here the CDR3 DNA reads TGTGCCAGTACCCTGAGGGGGCTAATTCAGCCCCAGCATTTT. Residues: CASTLRGLIQPQHF.

This clonotype came up once. V is TRBV29-1 and J is TRBJ2-3; weak D call: TRBD1 (6 bases). Germline lookup yields CDR1 SQVTM and CDR2 ANQGSEA. With 6 bases removed from V and 2 bases from J, the gap between germline ends came to 12 bases. The CDR3 totals 13 residues. The CDR3 coding sequence is TGCAGCGTGCCGGGACAAAACACAGATACGCAGTATTTT. It translates to CSVPGQNTDTQYF.

The V call is TRBV6-5, the J call TRBJ2-3; 10 bases map to TRBD2. After removal of 4 bases from V and 0 bases from J, the junction contained 4 bases not matched to a gene. Germline V gives CDR1 MNHEY, CDR2 SVGAGI. This CDR3 is 16 amino acids long. The CDR3 here is CASSSKAGGSTDTQYF. In DNA, the CDR3 is TGTGCCAGCAGTTCTAAAGCGGGAGGGAGCACAGATACGCAGTATTTT.

Only a few counts were recorded for this clonotype. CDR3 sequence: CASSPRTSGRARSTGELFF. DNA for the CDR3: TGTGCCAGCAGCCCGAGGACTAGCGGGAGGGCACGGAGCACCGGGGAGCTGTTTTTT. J is TRBJ2-2 and V is TRBV9; TRBD2 matches at 15 bases. The CDR3 runs to 19 residues. J lost 4 bases, V lost 4 bases, and 11 bases had no gene match. From germline, CDR1 is SGDLS and CDR2 YYNGEE. Looking up the rest from reference TRBV9 and TRBJ2-2 gives the full variable domain: DSGVTQTPKHLITATGQRVTLRCSPRSGDLSVYWYQQSLDQGLQFLIQYYNGEERAKGNILERFSAQQFPDLHSELNLSSLELGDSALYFCASSPRTSGRARSTGELFFGEGSRLTVL.

This clonotype was counted at least ten times. V is TRBV15 and J is TRBJ2-1; no reliable D call. Germline CDR1 is LNHNV and CDR2 is YYDKDF (reference sequence). The CDR3 runs to 14 residues. The ends were cut back, 1 base at V and 8 bases at J, with 12 bases in the middle. Here the CDR3 reads CATSRALTIDEQFF. In nucleotides, the CDR3 is TGTGCCACCAGCAGAGCCCTGACGATCGATGAGCAGTTCTTC.

This clonotype was detected many times. The chain employs TRBV9 and TRBJ2-1; 10 nucleotides line up with TRBD1. Looked up from germline, CDR1 is SGDLS and CDR2 is YYNGEE. V lost 0 bases, J lost 7 bases, and 4 bases stayed unmatched. This CDR3 is 15 amino acids long. The CDR3 bases are TGTGCCAGCAGCGTAGCGGGACAGGGGTGGAATGAGCAGTTCTTC. This encodes CASSVAGQGWNEQFF. The full variable domain, in which reference TRBV9 and TRBJ2-1 provide the parts outside the CDR3, is DSGVTQTPKHLITATGQRVTLRCSPRSGDLSVYWYQQSLDQGLQFLIQYYNGEERAKGNILERFSAQQFPDLHSELNLSSLELGDSALYFCASSVAGQGWNEQFFGPGTRLTVL.

The rearrangement uses TRBV28 and TRBJ2-7, with 10 bases that match TRBD2. Germline CDR1 and CDR2: MDHEN and SYDVKM. The CDR3 sequence is 16 residues long. The V gene end was trimmed by 4 bases and the J gene end by 1 base; junction bases not matched to a gene: 7. The CDR3 sequence is CASSSRRLAGSYEQYF. The CDR3 bases are TGTGCCAGCAGTTCCCGGAGACTAGCGGGTTCCTACGAGCAGTACTTC.

The gene calls are TRBV25-1 and TRBJ2-7, with 7 bases aligning to TRBD2. Germline CDR1 MGHDK, CDR2 SYGVNS. Losses at the gene ends were 8 bases for V and 4 bases for J; bases not matched to a gene: 11. The CDR3 consists of 14 residues. CDR3 nucleotide sequence: TGTGCCAGCCGATCCGGGACTAACACGTACGAGCAGTACTTC. Translation gives CASRSGTNTYEQYF.

This chain links TRBV9 with TRBJ2-1, with TRBD2 matching 14 bases. Germline loops: CDR1 SGDLS, CDR2 YYNGEE. J was trimmed by 9 bases and V by 2 bases; bases with no gene match: 7. The CDR3 sequence is 16 residues long. CDR3: CASSVPTSGRAGEQFF. CDR3 DNA sequence: TGTGCCAGCAGCGTGCCGACTAGCGGGAGGGCCGGTGAGCAGTTCTTC.

J is TRBJ2-5 and V is TRBV2; tentatively, D is TRBD1 (5 bases). V shed 2 bases and J shed 2 bases, with 9 bases lying between them. CDR1 and CDR2 (germline): SNHLY, FYNNEI. CDR3 length: 14 amino acids. The CDR3: CASSERQYQETQYF. CDR3 coding DNA: TGTGCCAGCAGTGAACGACAGTATCAAGAGACCCAGTACTTC.

This rearrangement joins TRBV15 to TRBJ1-2, with a weak D call TRBD1 (5 bases). Germline V gives CDR1 LNHNV, CDR2 YYDKDF (reference sequence). Trimming removed 3 bases at V and 2 bases at J, with 7 bases between. This CDR3 has 13 residues. The CDR3 nucleotides read TGTGCCACCAGCAGGACAGTAAACTATGGCTACACCTTC. Translated: CATSRTVNYGYTF.

This clonotype was seen only a few times. This rearrangement joins TRBV7-9 to TRBJ2-1; D unclear. Trimming took off 3 bases at V and 6 bases at J, with 9 bases between the two ends. The CDR3 sequence is 13 residues long. From germline, CDR1 is SEHNR and CDR2 FQNEAQ (reference sequence). The CDR3: CASSFFRANEQFF. CDR3 nucleotides: TGTGCCAGCAGCTTTTTTCGCGCCAATGAGCAGTTCTTC.

This clonotype was picked up a small number of times. CDR3 coding DNA: TGTGCCAGCAGCTTAGGGGAGTACGAGCAGTACTTC. Residues: CASSLGEYEQYF. V is TRBV7-2 and J is TRBJ2-7; a weak D match, TRBD2 (5 bases). Trimming stripped 1 base from V and 4 bases from J, with 5 bases between. CDR1 SGHTA and CDR2 FQGNSA come from the germline V gene. The length of the CDR3 is 12 residues. Full variable domain (missing parts from reference TRBV7-2 and TRBJ2-7): GAGVSQSPSNKVTEKGKDVELRCDPISGHTALYWYRQSLGQGLEFLIYFQGNSAPDKSGLPSDRFSAERTGGSVSTLTIQRTQQEDSAVYLCASSLGEYEQYFGPGTRLTVT.